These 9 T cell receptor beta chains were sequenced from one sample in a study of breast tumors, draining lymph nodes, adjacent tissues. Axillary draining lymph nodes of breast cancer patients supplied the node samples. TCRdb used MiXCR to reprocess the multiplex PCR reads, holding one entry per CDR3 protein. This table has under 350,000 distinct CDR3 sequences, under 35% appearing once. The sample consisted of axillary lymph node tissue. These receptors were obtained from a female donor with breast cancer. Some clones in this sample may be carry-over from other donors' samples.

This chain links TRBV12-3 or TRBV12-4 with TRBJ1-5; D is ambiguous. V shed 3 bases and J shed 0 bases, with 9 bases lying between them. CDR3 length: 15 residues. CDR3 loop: CASSLRLNSNQPQHF. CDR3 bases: TGTGCCAGCAGTTTGAGACTAAATAGCAATCAGCCCCAGCATTTT.

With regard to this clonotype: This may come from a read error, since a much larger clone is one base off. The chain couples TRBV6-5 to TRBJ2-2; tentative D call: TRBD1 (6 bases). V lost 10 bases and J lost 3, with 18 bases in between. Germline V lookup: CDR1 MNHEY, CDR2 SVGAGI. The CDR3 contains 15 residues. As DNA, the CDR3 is TGTGCCATCAGGGCCGGGACAACCTACACCGGGGAGCTGTTTTTT. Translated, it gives CAIRAGTTYTGELFF.

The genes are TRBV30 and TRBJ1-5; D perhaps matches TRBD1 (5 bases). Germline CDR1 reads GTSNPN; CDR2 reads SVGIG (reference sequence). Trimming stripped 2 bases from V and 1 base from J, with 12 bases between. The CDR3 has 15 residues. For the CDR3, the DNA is TGTGCCTGGAGTCAGGGAACGGGGAGCAATCAGCCCCAGCATTTT. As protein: CAWSQGTGSNQPQHF.

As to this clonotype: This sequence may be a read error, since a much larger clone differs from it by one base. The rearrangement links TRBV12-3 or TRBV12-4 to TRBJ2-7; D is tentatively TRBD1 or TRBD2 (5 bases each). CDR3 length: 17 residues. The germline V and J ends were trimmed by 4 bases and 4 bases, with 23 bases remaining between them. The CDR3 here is CASSSNPQASRAYEQYF. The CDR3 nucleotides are TGTGCCAGCAGTTCAAACCCTCAGGCTAGCAGGGCATACGAGCAGTACTTC.

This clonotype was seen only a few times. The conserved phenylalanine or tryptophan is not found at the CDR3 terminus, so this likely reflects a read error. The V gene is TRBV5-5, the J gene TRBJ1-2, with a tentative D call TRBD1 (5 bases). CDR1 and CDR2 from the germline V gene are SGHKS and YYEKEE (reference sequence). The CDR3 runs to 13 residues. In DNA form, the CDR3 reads TGTGCCAGTAGCTTGGGAGGGGACTATGGCTACACCATC. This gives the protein CASSLGGDYGYTI.

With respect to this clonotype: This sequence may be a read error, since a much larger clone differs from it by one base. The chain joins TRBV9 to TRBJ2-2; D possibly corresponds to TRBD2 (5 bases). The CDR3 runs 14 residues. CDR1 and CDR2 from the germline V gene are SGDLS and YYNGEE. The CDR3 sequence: CASSVGVQTGELSF. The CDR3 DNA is TGTGCCAGCAGCGTAGGAGTCCAGACCGGGGAGCTGTCTTTT.

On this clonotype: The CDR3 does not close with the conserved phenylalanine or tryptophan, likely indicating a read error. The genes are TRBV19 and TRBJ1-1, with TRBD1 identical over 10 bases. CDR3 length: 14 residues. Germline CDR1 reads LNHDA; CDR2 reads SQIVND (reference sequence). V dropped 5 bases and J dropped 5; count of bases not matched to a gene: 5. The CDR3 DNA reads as TGTGCCAGTAGTGCGCCGGACAGGGGGACTGAAGCTTTCCTT. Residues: CASSAPDRGTEAFL.

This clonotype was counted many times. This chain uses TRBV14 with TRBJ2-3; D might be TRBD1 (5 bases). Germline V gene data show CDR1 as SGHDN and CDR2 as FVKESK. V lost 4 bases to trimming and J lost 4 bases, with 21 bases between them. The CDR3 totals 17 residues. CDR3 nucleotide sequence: TGTGCCAGCAGCCCTCAAGGCCGGACAATATATCCAGATACGCAGTATTTT. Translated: CASSPQGRTIYPDTQYF.

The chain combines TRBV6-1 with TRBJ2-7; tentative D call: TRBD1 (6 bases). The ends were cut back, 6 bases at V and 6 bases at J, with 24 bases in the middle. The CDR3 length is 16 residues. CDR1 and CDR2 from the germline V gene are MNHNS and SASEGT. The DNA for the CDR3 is TGTGCCAGCAGACCCCGGACAGTGACGGCAGGGGCCGAGCAGTACTTC. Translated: CASRPRTVTAGAEQYF.